The T cell receptor (beta chain) under discussion was sequenced for a study of CD8+ T cells in alopecia areata. As part of sample collection, lesional scalp punch biopsies and peripheral blood were taken from alopecia areata patients. Reverse transcribed after extraction, RNA yielded cDNA as the sequencing template. Assay used: immunoSEQ multiplex PCR; TCRdb lists only in-frame clones, some missing. The sample holds 120,000 or so clones; around 50% are singletons and the top ten take over 9.5%. Sequenced sample: NKG2D-low CD8+ T cells sorted from blood. This clonotype originated in a human donor with alopecia areata.

The CDR3 is CSVRGGQGNSEQYF. In DNA, the CDR3 is TGCAGCGTTCGCGGTGGGCAGGGTAATTCCGAGCAGTACTTC. This chain links TRBV29-1 with TRBJ2-7; D perhaps matches TRBD1 (5 bases). This CDR3 contains 14 residues. From germline, CDR1 is SQVTM and CDR2 ANQGSEA. The germline V and J ends were trimmed by 5 bases and 6 bases, with 20 bases remaining between them.